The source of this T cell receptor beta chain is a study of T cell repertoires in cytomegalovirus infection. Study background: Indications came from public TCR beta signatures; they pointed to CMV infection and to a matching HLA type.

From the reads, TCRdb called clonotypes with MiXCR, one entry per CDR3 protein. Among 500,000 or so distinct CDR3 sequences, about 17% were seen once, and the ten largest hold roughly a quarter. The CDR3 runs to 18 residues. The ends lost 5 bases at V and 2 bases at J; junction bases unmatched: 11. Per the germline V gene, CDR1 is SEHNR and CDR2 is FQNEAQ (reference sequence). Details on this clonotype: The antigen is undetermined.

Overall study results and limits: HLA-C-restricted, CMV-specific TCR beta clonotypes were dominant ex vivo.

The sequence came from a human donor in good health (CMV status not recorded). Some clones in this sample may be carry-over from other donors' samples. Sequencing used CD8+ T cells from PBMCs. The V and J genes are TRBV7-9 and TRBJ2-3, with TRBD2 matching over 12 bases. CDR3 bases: TGTGCCAGCAGCCCAGAAGGGCTAGCGGGAGGGGACACAGATACGCAGTATTTT. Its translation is CASSPEGLAGGDTDTQYF.